This TCR beta chain was profiled in a study of cytomegalovirus exposure and HLA in healthy donors. The CDR3 runs 14 residues. The germline V and J ends were trimmed by 0 bases and 9 bases, with 15 bases remaining between them. Germline V gives CDR1 GTSNPN, CDR2 SVGIG (reference sequence). Regarding the study as a whole: Within a later analysis, the majority of CMV-associated TCR beta chains appeared HLA-restricted. Available immune exposure information was restricted to CMV serostatus only. Cytomegalovirus-associated status was assigned to about 170 TCR beta chains.

In regard to this clone: No antigen is known for it.

The PCR contained 60 Vbeta and 13 Jbeta primers. Clones were sequenced by immunoSEQ multiplex PCR, and TCRdb holds only the in-frame ones, with some missing. The sample shows approximately 200,000 clones, around 81% of them seen only once. This chain uses TRBV30 with TRBJ2-1, with a possible D match to TRBD2 (6 bases). This clonotype originated in a man aged 25-40 years in good health and CMV-seronegative. Sequenced material: PBMCs. Here the CDR3 reads CAWSVGGGGGEQFF. The CDR3 nucleotides read TGTGCCTGGAGTGTTGGTGGTGGGGGAGGTGAGCAGTTCTTC.